Listed below are T cell receptor beta chains from one sample, sequenced in a study of T cells in Graves' hyperthyroidism and ophthalmopathy. TCRdb reprocessed the multiplex PCR reads via MiXCR and lists one record per CDR3 protein. The table lists a few hundred thousand distinct CDR3 sequences, 15% to 20% of them singletons. Sequenced sample: blood. The receptor set was obtained from a woman in her forties or fifties with Graves' hyperthyroidism. Each CDR3 is given with its conserved first and last residue. D genes are given only for firm matches. A row's size may be missing; if present it is once, few, many or a size class.

J gene	clone size	D gene	V gene	CDR3 DNA	CDR3 protein
TRBJ2-7	.	.	TRBV7-8	TGTGCCAGCAGCTTAGAGGCCGCAAGCTCCTACGAGCAGTACTTC	CASSLEAASSYEQYF
TRBJ2-7	many	TRBD1	TRBV2	TGTGCCAGCAGTCCAGGACAGGGGACCGACGAGCAGTACTTC	CASSPGQGTDEQYF
TRBJ1-1	.	.	TRBV25-1	TGTGCCAGCAGCTATGACAGCAACACTGAAGCTTTCTTT	CASSYDSNTEAFF
TRBJ2-3	few	.	TRBV7-9	TGTGCCAGCAGCTTAGGTCTGGGAAACACAGATACGCAGTATTTT	CASSLGLGNTDTQYF
TRBJ1-5	many	.	TRBV28	TGTGCCAGCACAGCGGGGAGCAATCAGCCCCAGCATTTT	CASTAGSNQPQHF
TRBJ1-5	.	TRBD1	TRBV27	TGTGCCAGCAGTCCAGACAGGGGTGGCATCATTTCGAATCAGCCCCAGCATTTT	CASSPDRGGIISNQPQHF
TRBJ2-7	many	.	TRBV28	TGTGCCAGCAGTGCCCTAAGACCCACCTCCTACGAGCAGTACTTC	CASSALRPTSYEQYF
TRBJ2-5	many	TRBD2	TRBV6-2/TRBV6-3	TGTGCCAGCAGTTACTCAGGACACAGCAGCGGGGCCCAGTACTTC	CASSYSGHSSGAQYF
TRBJ1-4	few	.	TRBV9	TGTGCCAGCAGCGAAGACCCGGGGGTAGGAGAAAAACTGTTTTTT	CASSEDPGVGEKLFF
TRBJ1-6	many	.	TRBV27	TGTGCCAGCAGTTTATCCCGGGTCATAGGGAATTCACCCCTCCACTTT	CASSLSRVIGNSPLHF
TRBJ1-5	few	.	TRBV19	TGTGCCAGTAGTACGAGACAGGCCTACAATCAGCCCCAGCATTTT	CASSTRQAYNQPQHF
TRBJ2-5	many	TRBD2	TRBV7-9	TGTGCCAGCAGCATCGGGACTAACCAAGAGACCCAGTACTTC	CASSIGTNQETQYF
TRBJ2-4	many	.	TRBV4-1	TGCGCCAGCAGCCAGGGATCTGGAGACATTCAGTACTTC	CASSQGSGDIQYF
TRBJ1-3	.	.	TRBV18	TGTGCCAGCTCACTTCTCGGGTTGACGGGTTCTGGAAACACCATATATTTT	CASSLLGLTGSGNTIYF
TRBJ1-1	.	TRBD1	TRBV5-1	TGTGCCAGCAGCGCCGGGACAGGGACCACTGAAGCTTTCTTT	CASSAGTGTTEAFF
TRBJ2-2	.	.	TRBV20-1	TGCAGTGCTAGTCGAGCCGGGGAGCTGTTTTTT	CSASRAGELFF
TRBJ2-7	many	TRBD1	TRBV28	TGTGCCAGCAGTCCGACAGGGGCCTACGAGCAGTACTTC	CASSPTGAYEQYF
TRBJ2-5	few	TRBD2	TRBV7-2	TGTGCCAGCAGGAGCGGGGGGGCAGTGGAGACCCAGTACTTC	CASRSGGAVETQYF
TRBJ2-5	.	TRBD2	TRBV7-8	TGTGCCAGCAGCGAGATCTCCGGGACTAGAGCCTCACAGACCCAGTACTTC	CASSEISGTRASQTQYF
TRBJ2-7	.	.	TRBV4-1	TGCGCCAGCAGCCAGTACCTTGAAGGGGCCTACGAGCAGTACTTC	CASSQYLEGAYEQYF
TRBJ2-1	many	.	TRBV12-3/TRBV12-4	TGTGCCAGCACGTCCGGACAGTTATACAATGAGCAGTTCTTC	CASTSGQLYNEQFF
TRBJ1-1	.	.	TRBV12-3/TRBV12-4	TGTGCCAGCAGTTTTGGCTTTGGGATGAACACTGAAGCTTTCTTT	CASSFGFGMNTEAFF
TRBJ2-2	.	.	TRBV2	TGTGCCAGCAGTGAAGGGTTGTACGGGGAGCTGTTTTTT	CASSEGLYGELFF
TRBJ1-1	.	TRBD1	TRBV5-1	TGCGCCAGCAGCTTTGGGACAGGGGGCGCGGTTGCCACTGAAGCTTTCTTT	CASSFGTGGAVATEAFF
TRBJ1-1	.	TRBD1	TRBV5-1	TGCGCCAGCAGCTTAACCGGGACAGGGTCCACTGAAGCTTTCTTT	CASSLTGTGSTEAFF
TRBJ1-5	many	TRBD1	TRBV16	TGTGCCAGCAGCACAGGACAGGGAATACAGCCCCAGCATTTT	CASSTGQGIQPQHF
TRBJ2-5	.	TRBD1	TRBV29-1	TGCAGCGTAGGGGAAAGGGGGCTCTTGCGAGAGACCCAGTACTTC	CSVGERGLLRETQYF
TRBJ2-1	.	TRBD2	TRBV27	TGTGCCAGCAGTTTCCCCTGGATTCGGCGGGGGAGCTACAATGAGCAGTTCTTC	CASSFPWIRRGSYNEQFF
TRBJ2-1	many	TRBD2	TRBV20-1	TGCAGTGCTATCTTGACTAGCGGGAAGCGAAATGAGCAGTTCTTC	CSAILTSGKRNEQFF
TRBJ2-1	many	.	TRBV5-1	TGCGCCAGCAGCTTTTTTGGAGACAGCCCCTACAATGAGCAGTTCTTC	CASSFFGDSPYNEQFF
TRBJ1-2	few	.	TRBV14	TGTGCCAGCAGCCTCGCCACGCTCTATGGCTACACCTTC	CASSLATLYGYTF
TRBJ2-7	many	.	TRBV11-2	TGTGCCAGCAGCTTAGTTTCGGAGCAGTACTTC	CASSLVSEQYF
TRBJ2-2	few	.	TRBV25-1	TGTGCCAGCAGTGGGAGATCGGGGACCGGGGAGCTGTTTTTT	CASSGRSGTGELFF
TRBJ2-5	.	.	TRBV7-8	TGTGCCAGCAGCTCCAACCCCCCCCCGAGCCAGCATCGGAACTTC	CASSSNPPPSQHRNF
TRBJ2-7	many	TRBD2	TRBV3-1	TGTGCCAGCAGCCTCCGAGCGGGAGGGCGGTACTTC	CASSLRAGGRYF
TRBJ2-3	many	.	TRBV7-9	TGTGCCAGCAGCAAGACAGCAGATACGCAGTATTTT	CASSKTADTQYF
TRBJ1-1	.	.	TRBV13	TGTGCCAGCACCCCCCTACATATGAACACTGAAGCTTTCTTT	CASTPLHMNTEAFF
TRBJ2-7	.	.	TRBV20-1	TGCAGTGGTGTCCCTGGGGGTTACGAGCAGTACTTC	CSGVPGGYEQYF
TRBJ2-5	many	TRBD2	TRBV2	TGTGCCAGCATGGGGACTAGCGGGGGAGCTGGGACCCAGTACTTC	CASMGTSGGAGTQYF
TRBJ1-2	many	.	TRBV28	TGTGCCAGCAGTCACCGATTAGATGGCTACACCTTC	CASSHRLDGYTF
TRBJ2-5	many	.	TRBV3-1	TGTGCCAGCAGCCAAGAAAGGGGAGAAGAGACCCAGTACTTC	CASSQERGEETQYF
TRBJ2-6	many	TRBD1	TRBV6-6	TGTGCCAGCAGTTACTCGAGTAAGCAGGGGGCGCTTGGGGCCAACGTCCTGACTTTC	CASSYSSKQGALGANVLTF
TRBJ1-2	many	.	TRBV27	TGTGCCAGCAGTTATGACAAGGGGGGTGGCTACACCTTC	CASSYDKGGGYTF
TRBJ2-3	.	TRBD2	TRBV7-2	TGTGCCAGCAGCCACCAGCGGGGGGGCGGTACGCAGTATTTT	CASSHQRGGGTQYF
TRBJ2-1	many	.	TRBV3-1	TGTGCCAGCAGCCAAGGAGTAGGAGGGGCGATAGACAATGAGCAGTTCTTC	CASSQGVGGAIDNEQFF
TRBJ1-1	.	.	TRBV10-2	TGCGCCAGCAGCGACGAGGGGGGCGCAAAAACTGAAGCTTTCTTT	CASSDEGGAKTEAFF
TRBJ2-3	many	TRBD2	TRBV20-1	TGCAGTGGGGCTAGCGGAACAGATACGCAGTATTTT	CSGASGTDTQYF
TRBJ1-1	.	.	TRBV20-1	TGCAGTGCCTCGAGGGTGGACACTGAAGCTTTCTTT	CSASRVDTEAFF
TRBJ1-2	many	.	TRBV27	TGTGCCAGCAGTTCCTTAGGGGAACCTAACTATGGCTACACCTTC	CASSSLGEPNYGYTF
TRBJ1-5	few	TRBD1	TRBV18	TGTGCCAGCTCACCACGGACAGGGATGTTTTTACGTTGCAATCAGCCCCAGCATTTT	CASSPRTGMFLRCNQPQHF
TRBJ2-2	many	TRBD2	TRBV7-3	TGTGCCAGCAGCCCTACAGCGGGAGCTACCCCCGGGGAGCTGTTTTTT	CASSPTAGATPGELFF
TRBJ2-7	many	.	TRBV18	TGTGCCAGCTCACTACGGGACACCTACGAGCAGTACTTC	CASSLRDTYEQYF
TRBJ1-1	few	.	TRBV29-1	TGCAGCGCCTCCCGGGGCAGGGAAGCTGAAGCTTTCTTT	CSASRGREAEAFF
TRBJ1-6	.	TRBD1	TRBV10-3	TGTGCCATCAGTGAGTTGGGACAGGGGGCTAAATCACCCCTCCACTTT	CAISELGQGAKSPLHF
TRBJ1-4	many	.	TRBV2	TGTGCCAGCATTGGGGGCATTGACAGTAATGAAAAACTGTTTTTT	CASIGGIDSNEKLFF
TRBJ2-7	few	.	TRBV18	TGTGCCAGCTCACCAGGGCGGTGGGAGCAGTACTTC	CASSPGRWEQYF
TRBJ1-5	few	.	TRBV7-3	TGTGCCAGCAGCACCTACAGGGTTGGGACTCAGCCCCAGCATTTT	CASSTYRVGTQPQHF
TRBJ2-1	.	TRBD2	TRBV9	TGTGCCAGCAGCGTAAGTCCTAGCGGGAGTAGGGGTGAGCAGTTCTTC	CASSVSPSGSRGEQFF
TRBJ2-1	many	TRBD2	TRBV27	TGTGCCAGCAGTTTTAGTGGGGGAGGGGGTCTAGCGGGAGGCGGGTACTACAATGAGCAGTTCTTC	CASSFSGGGGLAGGGYYNEQFF
TRBJ2-1	.	TRBD2	TRBV29-1	TGCAGCGTAGGACTAGGAGGGAATGAGCAGTTCTTC	CSVGLGGNEQFF